The following is a TCR beta chain sequence with its context. Deletions cut 5 bases from V and 6 bases from J, with 15 bases between. The CDR3 contains 14 residues. CDR1 and CDR2 (germline): MDHEN, SYDVKM. These data are taken from a study of blood T cell repertoires in COVID-19. For the study at large: COVID-19 samples from acute and convalescent phases originated in the United States, Italy and Spain.

Repertoires were generated with immunoSEQ multiplex PCR, while TCRdb's copy carries only in-frame clones and drops some. The sample holds nearly 200,000 clones, approximately 80% seen once. The chain carries TRBV28 and TRBJ2-3; a weak D match, TRBD2 (6 bases). The receptor was isolated from a man between 60 and 75 years old with COVID-19, enrolled during active disease. Input material: peripheral blood. The CDR3 loop reads CASSRGLPQDTQYF. CDR3 DNA: TGTGCCAGCAGTAGGGGACTTCCCCAGGATACGCAGTATTTT.